This T cell receptor beta chain is from a study of CD8 T cells in Susac syndrome (dated by TCRdb to between 2018 and 2021). Background on the whole study: The study used repertoire sequencing to test whether antigen drove CD8+ T cell activation and differentiation in Susac syndrome.

Study-level results and caveats: The TCR sequencing and HLA analysis was acknowledged to have included a relatively small number of individuals.

The germline V gene provides CDR1 SNHLY and CDR2 FYNNEI. The trim is 5 bases for V and 7 bases for J, with a gap of 14 bases between the germline ends. Reading from cysteine to phenylalanine, the CDR3 counts 14 amino acids. Only CDR3 DNA remains: 42 bases, in frame from the first base. RNA was extracted with the RNeasy kit and about 0.45 to 1 ug was reverse transcribed using random hexamers. The immunoSEQ multiplex PCR assay, which covers 54 Vbeta and 13 Jbeta segments, was used to amplify TCR beta CDR3 regions. PCR amplification bias was corrected by using a synthetic template baseline for primer optimization and computational correction. Regarding the original processing steps: Reads were annotated to V, D and J genes per IMGT and analyzed with immunoSEQ Analyzer, keeping only productive sequences. Clonality was calculated as one minus the Shannon entropy normalized by log2 of the number of productive unique sequences. For each patient and control, public and private clones were evaluated among the 100 most prevalent clones. A clone was defined as Susac-specific if it was absent from the healthy and MS cohorts, from around 960 published viral clones and from other ImmuneACCESS disease sequences. TCRdb ran its own pipeline on the public reads, namely fastp trimming at Q25 and MiXCR clone calling, and kept in-frame beta chains. Every distinct CDR3 protein forms one entry, paired with its most common genes and DNA. The V and J calls come from TCRdb's annotation, not from the publication. In all, the sample holds about 110,000 distinct CDR3 sequences, and about 95% of those were seen once. The top ten hold 0.09% to 0.1% of the sample.

In regard to this clonotype: Its antigen is still unknown. No quality values exist for individual bases; no much larger clone is one base distant.

Peripheral blood CD8+ and CD4+ T cells from healthy donors, Susac syndrome patients and multiple sclerosis patients were profiled using high-throughput TCR beta sequencing. Healthy donors were age- and sex-matched controls. Bulk CD8+ and CD4+ T cells were purified magnetically by negative isolation, whereas CD8+ TEMRA cells were enriched by FACS. Blood was collected in EDTA tubes and processed within 24 hours, with PBMCs isolated through density gradient centrifugation. PBMCs intended for TCR sequencing were cryopreserved in liquid nitrogen and thawed later in a water bath at 37 degrees C. The sorted or isolated CD4+, CD8+ and CD8+ TEMRA cells had a purity of 90% or higher.

The sequenced sample consisted of CD4+ T cells from PBMCs. Rearrangement joined TRBV2 to TRBJ2-2; TRBD2 is possibly the D segment (6 matching bases). The TCR comes from a human donor in good health. At the DNA level, the sequence is TGTGCCAGCAGTCGGGAGATTTTGGACGGGGAGCTGTTTTTT. Translated, this gives CASSREILDGELFF.